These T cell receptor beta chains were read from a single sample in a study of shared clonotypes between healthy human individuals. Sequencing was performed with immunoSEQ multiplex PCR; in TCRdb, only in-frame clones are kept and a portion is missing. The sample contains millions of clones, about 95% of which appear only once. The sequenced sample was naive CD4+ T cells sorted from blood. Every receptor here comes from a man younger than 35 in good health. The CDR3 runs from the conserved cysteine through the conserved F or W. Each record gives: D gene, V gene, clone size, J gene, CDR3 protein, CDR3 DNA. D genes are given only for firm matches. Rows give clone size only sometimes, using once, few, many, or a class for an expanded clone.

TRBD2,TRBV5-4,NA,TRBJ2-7,CASSLPPTSGRSSYEQYF,TGTGCCAGCAGCTTGCCCCCAACTAGCGGGAGATCCTCCTACGAGCAGTACTTC
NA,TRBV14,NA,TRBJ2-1,CASSPLEGSRSEQFF,TGTGCCAGCAGCCCCCTGGAGGGGTCGCGCAGTGAGCAGTTCTTC
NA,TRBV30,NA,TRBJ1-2,CAWNLQITNYGYTF,TGTGCCTGGAACCTACAGATAACTAACTATGGCTACACCTTC
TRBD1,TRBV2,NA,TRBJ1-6,CASSEAGQGTHRGSPLHF,TGTGCCAGCAGTGAAGCAGGACAGGGGACTCACAGGGGTTCACCCCTCCACTTT
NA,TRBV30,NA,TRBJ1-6,CASKGPPGVPLHF,TGTGCCAGTAAGGGACCACCAGGGGTACCCCTCCACTTT
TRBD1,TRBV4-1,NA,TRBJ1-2,CASSQQALWTGPDGYTF,TGCGCCAGCAGCCAACAAGCACTGTGGACAGGGCCCGATGGCTACACCTTC
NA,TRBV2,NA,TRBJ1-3,CASSEMGGAGNTIYF,TGTGCCAGCAGTGAAATGGGGGGGGCTGGAAACACCATATATTTT
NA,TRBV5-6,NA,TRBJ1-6,CASSLVDNSPLHF,TGTGCCAGCAGCTTGGTTGATAATTCACCCCTCCACTTT
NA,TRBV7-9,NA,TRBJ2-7,CASSLAGGPSDEQYF,TGTGCCAGCAGCTTAGCGGGGGGGCCGTCTGACGAGCAGTACTTC
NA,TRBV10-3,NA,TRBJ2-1,CAISEAGSYNEQFF,TGTGCCATCAGTGAGGCTGGCTCCTACAATGAGCAGTTCTTC
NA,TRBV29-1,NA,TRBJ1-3,CSVARAGNTIYF,TGCAGCGTTGCCAGGGCTGGAAACACCATATATTTT
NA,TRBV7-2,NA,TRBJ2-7,CASSPPGTLFLQYF,TGTGCCAGCAGCCCCCCTGGTACCCTCTTTTTGCAGTACTTC
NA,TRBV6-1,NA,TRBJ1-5,CASSEGRTDQPQHF,TGTGCCAGCAGTGAGGGCAGGACAGATCAGCCCCAGCATTTT
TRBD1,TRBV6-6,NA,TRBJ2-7,CASSTRQGQGSYEQYF,TGTGCCAGCAGTACACGCCAAGGACAGGGCTCCTACGAGCAGTACTTC
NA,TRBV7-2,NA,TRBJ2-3,CASSLEVWATGGTDTQYF,TGTGCCAGCAGCTTGGAGGTTTGGGCGACCGGAGGCACAGATACGCAGTATTTT
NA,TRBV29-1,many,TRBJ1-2,CSVEERGTPYGYTF,TGCAGCGTTGAAGAACGAGGGACACCCTATGGCTACACCTTC
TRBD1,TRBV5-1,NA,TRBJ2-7,CASSRDRGAGEQYF,TGCGCCAGCAGCCGAGACAGGGGTGCGGGCGAGCAGTACTTC
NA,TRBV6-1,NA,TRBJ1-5,CASSELQAINQPQHF,TGTGCCAGCAGCGAGTTACAGGCCATCAATCAGCCCCAGCATTTT
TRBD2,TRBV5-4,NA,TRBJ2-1,CASSPPLAGEGNEQFF,TGTGCCAGCAGCCCACCCCTAGCGGGAGAGGGCAATGAGCAGTTCTTC
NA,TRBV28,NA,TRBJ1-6,CASGGASSYNSPLHF,TGTGCCAGTGGGGGGGCTAGCTCCTATAATTCACCCCTCCACTTT
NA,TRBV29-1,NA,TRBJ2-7,CSVEAGTHFYEQYF,TGCAGCGTTGAAGCCGGGACACATTTTTACGAGCAGTACTTC
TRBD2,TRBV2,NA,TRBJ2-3,CASSGSTTPGGPGDTQYF,TGTGCCAGCAGTGGTTCTACCACACCGGGGGGGCCCGGGGATACGCAGTATTTT
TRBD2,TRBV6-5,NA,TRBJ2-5,CASRGTSGQETQYF,TGTGCCAGCAGGGGGACTAGCGGCCAAGAGACCCAGTACTTC
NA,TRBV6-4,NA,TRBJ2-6,CASSGRDSGANVLTF,TGTGCCAGCAGCGGTCGAGACTCTGGGGCCAACGTCCTGACTTTC
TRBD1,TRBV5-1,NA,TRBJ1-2,CASKAGTGGSYGYTF,TGCGCCAGCAAAGCCGGGACAGGCGGATCCTATGGCTACACCTTC
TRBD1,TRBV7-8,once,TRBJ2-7,CASSLEVTGGFYEQYF,TGTGCCAGCAGCTTAGAGGTTACAGGGGGTTTCTACGAGCAGTACTTC
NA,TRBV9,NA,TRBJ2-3,CASSPGRSTDTQYF,TGTGCCAGCAGCCCCGGTAGATCCACAGATACGCAGTATTTT
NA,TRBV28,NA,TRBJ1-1,CASSFMRTEAFF,TGTGCCAGCAGTTTTATGAGGACTGAAGCTTTCTTT
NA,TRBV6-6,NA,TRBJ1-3,CASSLRAGISGNTIYF,TGTGCCAGCAGTTTAAGGGCAGGCATCTCTGGAAACACCATATATTTT
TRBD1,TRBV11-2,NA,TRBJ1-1,CASSPGTGGAGTEAFF,TGTGCCAGCAGCCCGGGGACAGGGGGCGCGGGCACTGAAGCTTTCTTT
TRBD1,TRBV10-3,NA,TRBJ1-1,CANGQGFDTEAFF,TGTGCCAACGGACAGGGTTTCGACACTGAAGCTTTCTTT
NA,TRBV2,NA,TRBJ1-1,CASSGNGLRNTEAFF,TGTGCCAGCAGTGGGAATGGTCTGAGGAACACTGAAGCTTTCTTT
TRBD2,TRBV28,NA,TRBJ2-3,CAIGSGTSGTDTQYF,TGTGCCATTGGATCCGGGACTAGCGGAACAGATACGCAGTATTTT
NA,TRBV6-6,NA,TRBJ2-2,CASRLGENTGELFF,TGTGCCAGCAGACTGGGAGAAAACACCGGGGAGCTGTTTTTT
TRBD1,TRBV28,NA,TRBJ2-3,CASSSGTGTDTQYF,TGTGCCAGCAGTTCCGGGACAGGGACCGATACGCAGTATTTT
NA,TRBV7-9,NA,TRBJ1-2,CASSLATGGPGYTF,TGTGCCAGCAGCTTAGCAACGGGGGGCCCTGGCTACACCTTC
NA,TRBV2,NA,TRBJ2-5,CASKTPQETQYF,TGTGCCAGCAAGACACCCCAAGAGACCCAGTACTTC
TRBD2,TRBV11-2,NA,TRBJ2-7,CASCSGGQVHEQYF,TGTGCCAGCTGTTCGGGAGGTCAGGTCCACGAGCAGTACTTC
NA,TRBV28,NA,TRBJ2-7,CASRSKAYEQYF,TGTGCCAGCAGGTCGAAGGCGTACGAGCAGTACTTC
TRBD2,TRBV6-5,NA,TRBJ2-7,CASSGTSGFYEQYF,TGTGCCAGCAGTGGGACTAGCGGGTTCTACGAGCAGTACTTC
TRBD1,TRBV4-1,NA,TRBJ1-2,CASSQDQGEGYTF,TGCGCCAGCAGCCAAGATCAGGGGGAAGGCTACACCTTC
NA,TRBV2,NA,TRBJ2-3,CASSEQGPGYF,TGTGCCAGCAGTGAACAGGGCCCGGGGTATTTT
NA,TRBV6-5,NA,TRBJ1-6,CASRFGRGGSPLHF,TGTGCCAGCCGATTTGGACGCGGTGGTTCACCCCTCCACTTT
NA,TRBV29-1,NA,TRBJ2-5,CSVARGGETQYF,TGCAGCGTTGCCCGGGGCGGTGAGACCCAGTACTTC
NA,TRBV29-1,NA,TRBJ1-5,CSVGQLNQPQHF,TGCAGCGTTGGTCAGCTCAATCAGCCCCAGCATTTT
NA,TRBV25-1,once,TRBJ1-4,CASSDYWNEKLFF,TGTGCCAGCAGTGATTACTGGAATGAAAAACTGTTTTTT
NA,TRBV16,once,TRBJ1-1,CASSQSQSFDTEAFF,TGTGCCAGCAGCCAATCTCAGAGTTTCGACACTGAAGCTTTCTTT
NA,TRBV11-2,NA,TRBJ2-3,CASASSRGDTQYF,TGTGCCAGCGCCTCCAGCAGGGGAGATACGCAGTATTTT
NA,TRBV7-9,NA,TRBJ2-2,CARSGVGGELFF,TGTGCCCGATCAGGGGTCGGCGGGGAGCTGTTTTTT
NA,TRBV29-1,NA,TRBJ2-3,CSVRRGPGSDTQYF,TGCAGCGTGCGACGGGGTCCCGGGTCAGATACGCAGTATTTT
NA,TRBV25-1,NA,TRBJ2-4,CASSGTDIQYF,TGTGCCAGCAGTGGGACTGACATTCAGTACTTC
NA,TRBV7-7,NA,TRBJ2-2,CASSLERTGELFF,TGTGCTAGCAGCTTAGAGCGCACCGGGGAGCTGTTTTTT
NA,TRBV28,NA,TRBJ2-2,CASSLSGVGELFF,TGTGCCAGCAGTTTATCAGGGGTCGGGGAGCTGTTTTTT
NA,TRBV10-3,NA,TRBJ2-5,CAISDSGTQYF,TGTGCCATCAGTGATAGTGGGACCCAGTACTTC
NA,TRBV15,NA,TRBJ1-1,CATSREGRPEAFF,TGTGCCACCAGCAGAGAGGGTCGCCCTGAAGCTTTCTTT
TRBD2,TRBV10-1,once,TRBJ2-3,CASSESAGGPDTQYF,TGCGCCAGCAGTGAGTCGGCGGGAGGCCCAGATACGCAGTATTTT
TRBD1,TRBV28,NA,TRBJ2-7,CASGPGQGLYREQYF,TGTGCCAGCGGCCCAGGACAGGGTTTGTATCGCGAGCAGTACTTC